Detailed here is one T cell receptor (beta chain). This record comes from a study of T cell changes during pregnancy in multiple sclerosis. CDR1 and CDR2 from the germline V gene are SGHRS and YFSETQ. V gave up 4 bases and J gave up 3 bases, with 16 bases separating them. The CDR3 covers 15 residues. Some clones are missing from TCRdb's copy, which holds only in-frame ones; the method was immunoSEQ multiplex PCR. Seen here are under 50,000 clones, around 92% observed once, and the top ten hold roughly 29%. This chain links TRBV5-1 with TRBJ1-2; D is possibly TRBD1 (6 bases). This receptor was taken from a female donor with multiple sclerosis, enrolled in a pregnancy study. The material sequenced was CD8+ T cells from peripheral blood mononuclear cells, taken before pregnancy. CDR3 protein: CASSVTGGVDYGYTF. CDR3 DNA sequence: TGCGCCAGCAGCGTAACGGGGGGCGTCGACTATGGCTACACCTTC. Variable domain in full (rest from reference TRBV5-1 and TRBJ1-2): KAGVTQTPRYLIKTRGQQVTLSCSPISGHRSVSWYQQTPGQGLQFLFEYFSETQRNKGNFPGRFSGRQFSNSRSEMNVSTLELGDSALYLCASSVTGGVDYGYTFGSGTRLTVV.